The 18 T cell receptor beta chains listed next were all sequenced from one sample in a study of shared clonotypes between healthy human individuals. Clones were sequenced by immunoSEQ multiplex PCR, and TCRdb holds only the in-frame ones, with some missing. The sample shows approximately 1,500,000 clones, approximately 98% of them seen only once. The material sequenced was naive CD4+ T cells sorted from blood. The subset denotes: CD45RA+ positively selected. The receptors shown here come from a man younger than 40 in good health.

The rearrangement links TRBV5-5 to TRBJ1-1; D may be TRBD1 (6 bases). This CDR3 is 15 amino acids long. The V and J ends lost 5 bases and 0 bases respectively, with 14 bases between them. The V gene's germline CDR1 is SGHKS and CDR2 YYEKEE (reference sequence). The CDR3 DNA sequence: TGTGCCAGCAGAGAAAGGGGGGCCATGAACACTGAAGCTTTCTTT. Translation: CASRERGAMNTEAFF.

The J gene is TRBJ2-7, the V gene TRBV5-6; 7 positions agree with TRBD1. J gave up 3 bases and V 1 base, and 7 bases lay outside the gene matches. This CDR3 is built from 15 residues. CDR1 is SGHDT, CDR2 YYEEEE, per germline. The CDR3 spells CASSLRGQYFYEQYF. The CDR3, as DNA: TGTGCCAGCAGCTTGCGGGGACAGTATTTCTACGAGCAGTACTTC.

J is TRBJ2-3 and V is TRBV28; D uncertain. With 3 bases removed from V and 2 bases from J, the gap between germline ends came to 9 bases. Germline CDR1 and CDR2: MDHEN and SYDVKM. The CDR3 is 14 residues long. CDR3 sequence reads: CASSFSGFTDTQYF. For the CDR3, the DNA is TGTGCCAGCAGTTTCTCCGGGTTCACAGATACGCAGTATTTT.

Comment on this clone: Additional DNA sequences in this sample encode the identical CDR3. This chain uses TRBV15 with TRBJ2-1; no clear D gene. This CDR3 has 12 amino acids. V lost 0 bases and J 8 bases, leaving 5 bases between the germline ends. Germline loops: CDR1 LNHNV, CDR2 YYDKDF (reference sequence). CDR3 amino acids: CATSRDRYEQFF. The DNA of the CDR3 is TGTGCCACCAGCAGAGATCGTTATGAGCAGTTCTTC.

As concerns this clone: The same CDR3 also results from other DNA sequences found in this sample. The chain links TRBV27 to TRBJ2-1; D may be TRBD2 (6 bases). V lost 3 bases, J lost 2 bases, and 8 bases lay in between. CDR1 is MNHEY and CDR2 is SMNVEV in the germline V gene (reference sequence). The CDR3 extends over 14 amino acids. The CDR3, as DNA: TGTGCCAGCAGTTTGGCGGGACCCTACAATGAGCAGTTCTTC. Translating it yields CASSLAGPYNEQFF.

This chain joins TRBV4-3 and TRBJ2-3, with D perhaps TRBD2 (5 bases). The CDR3 spans 15 residues. CDR1 and CDR2 (germline): LGHNA, YSLEER. V lost 3 bases, J lost 0 bases, and 10 bases lay in between. CDR3 sequence reads: CASSQRAASTDTQYF. The DNA of the CDR3 is TGCGCCAGCAGCCAGAGGGCAGCTAGCACAGATACGCAGTATTTT.

This chain links TRBV27 with TRBJ2-5, with 7 nucleotides matching TRBD1. This CDR3 is built from 14 residues. The germline gives CDR1 MNHEY, CDR2 SMNVEV (reference sequence). Trimming took 4 bases from V and 5 from J; bases not matched to a gene: 7. DNA for the CDR3: TGTGCCAGCAGTTGGGTCAGGGGGTCGGAGACCCAGTACTTC. Its protein product is CASSWVRGSETQYF.

This clone was observed once. This chain links TRBV19 with TRBJ1-5; weak D call: TRBD1 (5 bases). The CDR3 is made up of 16 amino acids. Germline V gene data show CDR1 as LNHDA and CDR2 as SQIVND (reference sequence). V gave up 9 bases and J gave up 0 bases, with 18 bases separating them. CDR3 sequence: CASRPSRGYSNQPQHF. DNA for the CDR3: TGTGCCAGCAGACCCTCACGGGGCTATAGCAATCAGCCCCAGCATTTT.

The chain recombines TRBV5-1 with TRBJ2-1; perhaps TRBD1 as D (6 bases). The CDR3 consists of 16 residues. Germline V gene data show CDR1 as SGHRS and CDR2 as YFSETQ. V was cut by 6 bases and J by 5 bases, with 21 bases left in between. CDR3 sequence: CASTSYRARGHNEQFF. DNA for the CDR3: TGCGCCAGCACGTCCTACAGGGCAAGAGGACACAATGAGCAGTTCTTC.

The rearrangement joins TRBV6-6 to TRBJ2-1; 7 bases are shared with TRBD2. CDR3 length equals 16 residues. The V gene's germline CDR1 is MNHNY and CDR2 SVGAGI (reference sequence). Trimming cost V 2 bases and J 5 bases; bases outside gene matches: 9. The CDR3 loop reads CASSYLTGGGDNEQFF. The CDR3 DNA reads as TGTGCCAGCAGTTACCTTACGGGAGGAGGTGACAATGAGCAGTTCTTC.

V usage is TRBV5-1 and J usage is TRBJ1-2; the D is unclear. Looked up from germline, CDR1 is SGHRS and CDR2 is YFSETQ. The CDR3 is 14 amino acids. Trimming took 0 bases from V and 3 from J, leaving 9 bases between them. The CDR3 sequence: CASSLGGQHYGYTF. The DNA for the CDR3 is TGCGCCAGCAGCTTGGGGGGTCAGCACTATGGCTACACCTTC. The full variable domain, with the rest looked up from reference TRBV5-1 and TRBJ1-2, is KAGVTQTPRYLIKTRGQQVTLSCSPISGHRSVSWYQQTPGQGLQFLFEYFSETQRNKGNFPGRFSGRQFSNSRSEMNVSTLELGDSALYLCASSLGGQHYGYTFGSGTRLTVV.

The chain joins TRBV11-2 to TRBJ2-4; possibly TRBD1 for D (6 bases). Per germline, CDR1 SGHAT and CDR2 FQNNGV. Deletions cut 5 bases from V and 9 bases from J, with 17 bases between. The CDR3 extends over 14 amino acids. CDR3 bases: TGTGCCAGCAGCGGGCTAACAGGGTATGGCATTCAGTACTTC. Protein sequence: CASSGLTGYGIQYF.

The chain couples TRBV28 to TRBJ2-7; 7 bases agree with TRBD2. Germline loops: CDR1 MDHEN, CDR2 SYDVKM. The CDR3 has 14 amino acids. Trimming removed 8 bases from V and 0 bases from J; junction bases left unmatched: 7. In DNA form, the CDR3 reads TGTGCCAGCCGAGCGGGACTCCTCTCCTACGAGCAGTACTTC. It codes for CASRAGLLSYEQYF.

The CDR3 nucleotides are TGTGCCAGCAGCTTTCGTAGTGCTAGCTCCTACGAGCAGTACTTC. Translation: CASSFRSASSYEQYF. The chain couples TRBV5-4 to TRBJ2-7; no clear D gene. Trimming removed 2 bases from V and 0 bases from J, with 12 bases in between. Germline CDR1 and CDR2: SGHNT and YYREEE (reference sequence). The CDR3 contains 15 residues.

The chain couples TRBV18 to TRBJ2-5, with 9 bases fitting TRBD1. CDR1 and CDR2 from the germline V gene are KGHSH and LQKENI. After removal of 4 bases from V and 0 bases from J, the junction contained 6 bases not matched to a gene. There are 16 residues in the CDR3. The chain's CDR3 is CASSQTGTGNQETQYF. Here the CDR3 DNA reads TGTGCCAGCTCACAAACCGGGACAGGGAACCAAGAGACCCAGTACTTC.

The V gene is TRBV11-3, the J gene TRBJ2-2; the D gene is possibly TRBD1 (5 bases). The CDR3 loop spans 13 amino acids. Trimming removed 5 bases from V and 4 bases from J, with 8 bases in between. Germline loops: CDR1 SGHNT, CDR2 YENEEA. CDR3 region: CASSLDSTGELFF. For the CDR3, the DNA is TGTGCCAGCAGCCTCGACAGCACCGGGGAGCTGTTTTTT. Filled out from reference TRBV11-3 and TRBJ2-2, the complete variable domain reads EAGVVQSPRYKIIEKKQPVAFWCNPISGHNTLYWYLQNLGQGPELLIRYENEEAVDDSQLPKDRFSAERLKGVDSTLKIQPAELGDSAVYLCASSLDSTGELFFGEGSRLTVL.

The sample holds one count of this clone. The chain joins TRBV6-1 to TRBJ2-7, with a tentative D call TRBD1 (5 bases). Germline values: CDR1 MNHNS, CDR2 SASEGT. The ends were cut back, 6 bases at V and 6 bases at J, with 12 bases in the middle. CDR3 size: 12 residues. CDR3 protein: CASRSTVSEQYF. The CDR3 DNA is TGTGCCAGCAGGTCGACAGTCTCCGAGCAGTACTTC.

The rearrangement joins TRBV28 to TRBJ2-1; 15 bases match TRBD2. The CDR3 runs to 16 residues. With V trimmed by 8 bases and J by 5 bases, 7 bases remained unmatched. Germline V gene data show CDR1 as MDHEN and CDR2 as SYDVKM. The CDR3 coding sequence is TGTGCCAGCGGACTAGCGGGAGGGTTGTACCACAATGAGCAGTTCTTC. It specifies CASGLAGGLYHNEQFF.